The TCR beta chain under discussion was sequenced for a study of blood T cell repertoires in COVID-19. Study at large: In each case, the material was cDNA or gDNA derived from T cells, B-cell-depleted T cells, or PBMCs.

The CDR3 is 15 residues long. Per germline, CDR1 MNHNY and CDR2 SVGAGI (reference sequence). V was shortened by 0 bases and J by 2 bases, with 10 bases between the two germline ends. Repertoires were generated with immunoSEQ multiplex PCR, while TCRdb's copy carries only in-frame clones and drops some. The sample lists some 200,000 clones; 70% to 90% were seen once. The sample was peripheral blood. The sequence was obtained from a man aged 35-49 years with active or convalescent COVID-19. The chain employs TRBV6-6 and TRBJ1-1; D not certain. The CDR3 region has the DNA TGTGCCAGCAGTTACTCAAGTGCCAGAAACACTGAAGCTTTCTTT. As protein: CASSYSSARNTEAFF.